These 25 T cell receptor beta chains were sequenced from one sample in a study of cytotoxic CD8 clonotypes in ibrutinib-treated CLL. Profiling relied on immunoSEQ multiplex PCR, and the TCRdb table lists in-frame clones only, not all of them. The table has around 91,000 clones, about 86% seen once. The sample was PBMCs, taken before ibrutinib treatment. These receptors were taken from a human donor with chronic lymphocytic leukemia.

The CDR3 protein is CASSSLVVVSGANVLTF. The CDR3 DNA follows: TGTGCCAGCAGTTCCCTGGTTGTTGTCTCCGGGGCCAACGTCCTGACTTTC. This rearrangement joins TRBV7-9 to TRBJ2-6; D call uncertain. V dropped 6 bases and J dropped 4 bases, with 19 bases sitting between them. The V gene's germline CDR1 is SEHNR and CDR2 FQNEAQ (reference sequence). This CDR3 has 17 amino acids. The full variable domain, with the rest looked up from reference TRBV7-9 and TRBJ2-6, is DTGVSQNPRHKITKRGQNVTFRCDPISEHNRLYWYRQTLGQGPEFLTYFQNEAQLEKSRLLSDRFSAERPKGSFSTLEIQRTEQGDSAMYLCASSSLVVVSGANVLTFGAGSRLTVL.

V and J are TRBV9 and TRBJ1-4, with 8 bases identical to TRBD1. V lost 4 bases and J lost 4; bases outside the gene matches: 6. Per germline, CDR1 SGDLS and CDR2 YYNGEE. The CDR3 contains 15 residues. The CDR3 DNA reads as TGTGCCAGCAGCCCCGGACAGGGCGGTAATGAAAAACTGTTTTTT. Protein: CASSPGQGGNEKLFF.

The chain is built from TRBV28 and TRBJ2-1; no definite D call. V lost 2 bases and J 4 bases, leaving 9 bases between the germline ends. CDR1 and CDR2 (germline): MDHEN, SYDVKM. The length of the CDR3 is 14 residues. The chain's CDR3 is CASSLIRQYNEQFF. The CDR3 DNA follows: TGTGCCAGCAGTTTAATACGGCAGTACAATGAGCAGTTCTTC.

This clone was recorded a few times. The chain is built from TRBV6-1 and TRBJ1-5, with no clear D. The CDR3 spans 18 residues. Per germline, CDR1 MNHNS and CDR2 SASEGT. V shed 1 base and J shed 0 bases, with 16 bases lying between them. CDR3 in DNA: TGTGCCAGCAGTGAAGTTTTAGGCAGCCAGGCTAGCAATCAGCCCCAGCATTTT. Translation gives CASSEVLGSQASNQPQHF.

Only a few counts were recorded for this clone. V usage is TRBV30 and J usage is TRBJ1-4; D not certain. The CDR3 runs 12 residues. CDR1 and CDR2 from the germline V gene are GTSNPN and SVGIG (reference sequence). V was clipped by 2 bases and J by 11 bases, with 12 bases between them. The CDR3 nucleotides read TGTGCCTGGAGTCCCCCGGCACTGAAACTGTTTTTT. Protein product: CAWSPPALKLFF. Full variable domain (remainder filled in from reference TRBV30 and TRBJ1-4): SQTIHQWPATLVQPVGSPLSLECTVEGTSNPNLYWYRQAAGRGLQLLFYSVGIGQISSEVPQNLSASRPQDRQFILSSKKLLLSDSGFYLCAWSPPALKLFFGSGTQLSVL.

The chain uses TRBV5-1 and TRBJ1-4, with TRBD1 matching 8 bases. Germline V lookup: CDR1 SGHRS, CDR2 YFSETQ. This CDR3 region has 17 residues. Trimming removed 0 bases from V and 7 bases from J; junction bases left unmatched: 11. The CDR3, as DNA: TGCGCCAGCAGCTTGGATGGTCGCAGGGGGCTTGTTGAAAAACTGTTTTTT. Encoded protein: CASSLDGRRGLVEKLFF. Filled out from reference TRBV5-1 and TRBJ1-4, the complete variable domain reads KAGVTQTPRYLIKTRGQQVTLSCSPISGHRSVSWYQQTPGQGLQFLFEYFSETQRNKGNFPGRFSGRQFSNSRSEMNVSTLELGDSALYLCASSLDGRRGLVEKLFFGSGTQLSVL.

V usage is TRBV7-8 and J usage is TRBJ1-2; 8 bases are shared with TRBD1. There are 14 residues in the CDR3. Germline assignment: CDR1 SGHVS and CDR2 FQNEAQ. J was trimmed by 6 bases and V by 5 bases; bases with no gene match: 8. The CDR3 sequence is CASSPATGDDGYTF. The DNA for the CDR3 is TGTGCCAGCAGCCCAGCGACAGGGGACGATGGCTACACCTTC.

The V and J genes are TRBV11-2 and TRBJ2-7; D is unresolved. This CDR3 comprises 16 residues. Germline loops: CDR1 SGHAT, CDR2 FQNNGV. V lost 4 bases and J 0 bases, leaving 16 bases between the germline ends. In DNA, the CDR3 is TGTGCCAGCAGCTACGAATCACACGGAAGCTCCTACGAGCAGTACTTC. As protein: CASSYESHGSSYEQYF.

This rearrangement joins TRBV6-5 to TRBJ2-1; D is undetermined. V shed 11 bases and J shed 10 bases, with 6 bases lying between them. Germline V gene lookup returns CDR1 MNHEY and CDR2 SVGAGI. The CDR3 runs to 8 residues. CDR3 sequence: CAGEEQFF. The CDR3 nucleotides read TGTGCCGGAGAAGAGCAGTTCTTC.

The CDR3 reads CASSLGQEASEAFF. DNA for the CDR3: TGTGCCAGCAGCTTGGGACAGGAGGCATCCGAAGCTTTCTTT. The rearrangement links TRBV5-8 to TRBJ1-1; D is possibly TRBD1 (6 bases). Trimming took 0 bases from V and 8 from J, leaving 14 bases between them. The CDR3 loop spans 14 amino acids. Germline assignment: CDR1 SGHTS and CDR2 YDEGEE.

This clone showed up just once. The rearrangement uses TRBV6-5 and TRBJ1-1; D is possibly TRBD1 (6 bases). The CDR3 covers 15 residues. Germline V gene lookup returns CDR1 MNHEY and CDR2 SVGAGI. V was shortened by 4 bases and J by 1 base, with 13 bases between the two germline ends. The DNA of the CDR3 is TGTGCCAGCAGTTTACGACAGGAACCGAACACTGAAGCTTTCTTT. Encoded protein: CASSLRQEPNTEAFF.

The rearrangement links TRBV10-3 to TRBJ2-3, with 7 positions matching TRBD2. CDR1 ENHRY and CDR2 SYGVKD come from the germline V gene. The junction had 13 bases not matched to a gene; V was cut back by 3 bases and J by 10 bases. CDR3 length: 15 amino acids. CDR3 DNA sequence: TGTGCCATCAGTGAACCGGGGGGTAGTTCTGAGGCGCAGTATTTT. Amino acids: CAISEPGGSSEAQYF.

Remarks on this clone: The same CDR3 can be traced to other DNA sequences in this sample. CDR3 sequence: CASSPTGAHQPQHF. In nucleotides, the CDR3 is TGTGCCAGCAGCCCGACAGGGGCCCATCAGCCCCAGCATTTT. The chain is built from TRBV7-2 and TRBJ1-5, with TRBD1 identical over 8 bases. The J segment lost 5 bases and the V segment lost 5 bases, leaving 5 bases of the junction unmatched. The germline V gene has CDR1 SGHTA and CDR2 FQGNSA. The CDR3 is 14 amino acids.

CDR3 in DNA: TGTGCCAGCAGCCGCCTGGAGGGGGTGAACACTGAAGCTTTCTTT. Translation: CASSRLEGVNTEAFF. V gene TRBV7-6 combines with J gene TRBJ1-1; maybe TRBD1 (6 bases). V was shortened by 5 bases and J by 0 bases, with 13 bases between the two germline ends. CDR3 length: 15 amino acids. CDR1 SGHVS and CDR2 FNYEAQ come from the germline V gene.

The V gene is TRBV7-9, the J gene TRBJ2-3; TRBD1 agrees at 7 bases. J lost 1 base, V lost 3 bases, and 4 bases had no gene match. CDR3 length: 15 amino acids. The germline V gene has CDR1 SEHNR and CDR2 FQNEAQ (reference sequence). CDR3 in amino acids: CASSFGTAGTDTQYF. The CDR3 DNA reads TGTGCCAGCAGCTTTGGGACAGCAGGCACAGATACGCAGTATTTT.

This chain connects TRBV28 to TRBJ2-1; possible D gene TRBD1, 5 bases. Trimming stripped 4 bases from V and 7 bases from J, with 17 bases between. The CDR3 covers 15 residues. Germline loops: CDR1 MDHEN, CDR2 SYDVKM. As DNA, the CDR3 is TGTGCCAGCAGTTGGGGTTTTGGCAGGGTAAATGAGCAGTTCTTC. It encodes CASSWGFGRVNEQFF.

In DNA form, the CDR3 reads TGTGCCAGCAGCGTCCACACGGCGAACACTGAAGCTTTCTTT. This codes for CASSVHTANTEAFF. V is TRBV9 and J is TRBJ1-1; D remains ambiguous. Trimming stripped 2 bases from V and 1 base from J, with 9 bases between. CDR3 length equals 14 residues. The germline CDR1 and CDR2 sequences are SGDLS and YYNGEE.

V and J are TRBV7-8 and TRBJ2-7; D is undetermined. The CDR3 covers 13 residues. V was trimmed by 2 bases and J by 6 bases, leaving 11 bases between them. Germline lookup yields CDR1 SGHVS and CDR2 FQNEAQ. The CDR3 coding sequence is TGTGCCAGCAGCTTAAACCTCTTCCGCGAGCAGTACTTC. This codes for CASSLNLFREQYF.

The chain combines TRBV6-5 with TRBJ1-2, with D possibly matching TRBD1 (6 bases). The V end was cut by 6 bases, the J end by 7 bases, with 15 bases between. The germline V gene encodes CDR1 MNHEY and CDR2 SVGAGI. There are 13 residues in the CDR3. DNA for the CDR3: TGTGCCAGCAGGATACAGGGAAGCCGTGGCTACACCTTC. Amino acids: CASRIQGSRGYTF.

V gene TRBV2 combines with J gene TRBJ2-3; 8 nucleotides agree with TRBD2. The J segment lost 1 base and the V segment lost 6 bases, leaving 6 bases of the junction unmatched. CDR3 length: 15 amino acids. Germline CDR1 SNHLY, CDR2 FYNNEI. CDR3 bases: TGTGCCAGCAGAATAGCGGGAATCGGCACAGATACGCAGTATTTT. Protein: CASRIAGIGTDTQYF.

The J gene is TRBJ1-2, the V gene TRBV6-1, with a possible D match to TRBD1 (5 bases). Trimming stripped 7 bases from V and 0 bases from J, with 12 bases between. Germline V lookup: CDR1 MNHNS, CDR2 SASEGT. The CDR3 length is 14 residues. The CDR3 sequence is CASIPGRTNYGYTF. The CDR3 nucleotides are TGTGCCAGCATACCGGGGCGAACTAACTATGGCTACACCTTC.

The chain links TRBV27 to TRBJ1-5; D call uncertain. Germline assignment: CDR1 MNHEY and CDR2 SMNVEV (reference sequence). V dropped 4 bases and J dropped 5 bases, with 3 bases sitting between them. The CDR3 totals 11 residues. In DNA, the CDR3 is TGTGCCAGCAGTTCGTATCAGCCCCAGCATTTT. As protein: CASSSYQPQHF.

The V gene is TRBV27, the J gene TRBJ2-2; TRBD1 agrees at 8 bases. Trimming took 2 bases from V and 7 from J; bases not matched to a gene: 9. Looked up from germline, CDR1 is MNHEY and CDR2 is SMNVEV (reference sequence). The CDR3 totals 16 residues. The CDR3, as DNA: TGTGCCAGCAGTTTAAGGGGCGCAGGGGGCGGCGGGGAGCTGTTTTTT. It yields the protein CASSLRGAGGGGELFF.

The chain combines TRBV19 with TRBJ2-5; 10 bases are a match to TRBD2. The CDR3 runs 15 residues. Germline loops: CDR1 LNHDA, CDR2 SQIVND (reference sequence). J was trimmed by 1 base and V by 6 bases; bases with no gene match: 5. DNA for the CDR3: TGTGCCAGTAGGGGGCGACTAGCGGGCCAAGAGACCCAGTACTTC. Its translation: CASRGRLAGQETQYF.

The rearrangement uses TRBV29-1 and TRBJ2-7; the D gene is possibly TRBD1 (5 bases). The CDR3 is 12 amino acids. Trimming took 2 bases from V and 4 from J, leaving 9 bases between them. Germline CDR1 reads SQVTM; CDR2 reads ANQGSEA. CDR3 sequence (DNA): TGCAGCGTTGAACTCGACAGTTACGAGCAGTACTTC. Encoded protein: CSVELDSYEQYF.